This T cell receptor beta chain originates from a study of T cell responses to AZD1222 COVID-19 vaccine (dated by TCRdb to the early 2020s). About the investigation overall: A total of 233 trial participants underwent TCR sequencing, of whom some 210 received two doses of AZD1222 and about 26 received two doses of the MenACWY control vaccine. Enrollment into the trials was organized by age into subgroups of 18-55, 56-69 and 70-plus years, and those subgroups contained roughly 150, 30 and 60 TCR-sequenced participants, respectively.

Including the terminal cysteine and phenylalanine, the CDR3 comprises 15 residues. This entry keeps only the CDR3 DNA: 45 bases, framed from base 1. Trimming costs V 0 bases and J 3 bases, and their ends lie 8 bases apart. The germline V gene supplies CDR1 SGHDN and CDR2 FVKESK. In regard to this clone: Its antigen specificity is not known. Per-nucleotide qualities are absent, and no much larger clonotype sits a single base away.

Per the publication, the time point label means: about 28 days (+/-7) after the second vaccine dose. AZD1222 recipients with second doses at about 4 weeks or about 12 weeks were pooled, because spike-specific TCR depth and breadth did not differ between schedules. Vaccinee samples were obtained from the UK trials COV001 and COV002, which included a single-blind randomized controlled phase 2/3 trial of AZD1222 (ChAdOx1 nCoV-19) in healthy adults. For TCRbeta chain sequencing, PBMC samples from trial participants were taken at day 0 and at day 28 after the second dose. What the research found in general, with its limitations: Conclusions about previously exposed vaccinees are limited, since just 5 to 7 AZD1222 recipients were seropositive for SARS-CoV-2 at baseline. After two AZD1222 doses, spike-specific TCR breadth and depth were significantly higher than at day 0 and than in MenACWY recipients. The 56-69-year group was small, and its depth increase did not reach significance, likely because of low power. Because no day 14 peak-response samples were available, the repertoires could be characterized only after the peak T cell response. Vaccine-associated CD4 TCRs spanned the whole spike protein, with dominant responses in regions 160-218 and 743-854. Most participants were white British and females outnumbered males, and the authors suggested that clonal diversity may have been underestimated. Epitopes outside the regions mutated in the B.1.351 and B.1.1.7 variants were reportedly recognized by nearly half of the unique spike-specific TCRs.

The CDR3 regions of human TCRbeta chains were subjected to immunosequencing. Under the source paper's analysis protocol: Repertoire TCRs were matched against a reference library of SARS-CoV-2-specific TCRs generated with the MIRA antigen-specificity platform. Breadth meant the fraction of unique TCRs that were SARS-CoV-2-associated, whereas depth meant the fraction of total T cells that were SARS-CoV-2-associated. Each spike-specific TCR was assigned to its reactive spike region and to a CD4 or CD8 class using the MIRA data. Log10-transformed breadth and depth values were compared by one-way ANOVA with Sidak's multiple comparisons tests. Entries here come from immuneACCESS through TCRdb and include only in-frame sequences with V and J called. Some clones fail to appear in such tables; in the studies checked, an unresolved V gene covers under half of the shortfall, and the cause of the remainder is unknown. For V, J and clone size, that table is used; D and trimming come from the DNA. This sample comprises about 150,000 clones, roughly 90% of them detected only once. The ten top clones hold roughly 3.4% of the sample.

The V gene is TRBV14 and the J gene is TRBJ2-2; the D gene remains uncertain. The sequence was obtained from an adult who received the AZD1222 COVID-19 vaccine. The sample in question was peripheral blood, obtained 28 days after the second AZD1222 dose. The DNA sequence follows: TGTGCCAGCAGCCAAGAGCGAGCTTACACCGGGGAGCTGTTTTTT. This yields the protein CASSQERAYTGELFF.